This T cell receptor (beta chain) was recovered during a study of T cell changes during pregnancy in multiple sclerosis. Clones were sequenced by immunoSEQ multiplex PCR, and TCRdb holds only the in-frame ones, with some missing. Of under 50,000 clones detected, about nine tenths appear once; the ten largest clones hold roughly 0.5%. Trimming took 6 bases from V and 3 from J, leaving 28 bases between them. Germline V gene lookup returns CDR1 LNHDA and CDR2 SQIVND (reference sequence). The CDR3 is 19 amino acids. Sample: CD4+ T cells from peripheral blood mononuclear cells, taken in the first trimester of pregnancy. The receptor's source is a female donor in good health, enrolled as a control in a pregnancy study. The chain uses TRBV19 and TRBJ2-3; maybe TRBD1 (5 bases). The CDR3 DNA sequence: TGTGCCAGTAGCAGCAGAATCATACCGTTCAGGGCCGAAACAGATACGCAGTATTTT. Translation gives CASSSRIIPFRAETDTQYF.